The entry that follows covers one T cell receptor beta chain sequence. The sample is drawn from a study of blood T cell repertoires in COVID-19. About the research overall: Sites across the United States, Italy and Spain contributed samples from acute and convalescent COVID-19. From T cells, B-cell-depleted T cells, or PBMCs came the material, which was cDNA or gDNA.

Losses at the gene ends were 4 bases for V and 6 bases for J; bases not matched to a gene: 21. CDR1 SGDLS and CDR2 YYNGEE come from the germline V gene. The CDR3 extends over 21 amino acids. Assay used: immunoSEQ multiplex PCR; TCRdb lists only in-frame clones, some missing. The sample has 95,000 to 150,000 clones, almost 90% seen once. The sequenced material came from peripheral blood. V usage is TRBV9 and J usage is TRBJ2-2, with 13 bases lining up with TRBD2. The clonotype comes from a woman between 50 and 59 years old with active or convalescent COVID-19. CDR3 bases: TGTGCCAGCAGCCCTTTCCGGGACAGGGCGACTAGCGGGAGGTCCCCCGGGGAGCTGTTTTTT. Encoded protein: CASSPFRDRATSGRSPGELFF.